This T cell receptor (beta chain) was sequenced for a study of early stage breast cancer tumors. The germline gives CDR1 MNHEY, CDR2 SMNVEV (reference sequence). V lost 1 base and J 6 bases, leaving 6 bases between the germline ends. This CDR3 has 13 amino acids. About this clone itself: The antigen is not known.

Study-wide results and limits: Tumors had roughly 2.5-fold higher T cell density than normal breast.

Each sample had two DNA replicates, 0.5 ug blood or roughly 1.6 ug tissue. Method: immunoSEQ multiplex PCR; TCRdb's copy keeps in-frame clones and lacks some. The repertoire holds fewer than 15,000 clones, with approximately 84% as singletons. This clonotype was obtained from a person aged 25-39 years with breast cancer. Input material: normal breast tissue next to the tumor. The V call is TRBV27, the J call TRBJ2-2, with D hard to call. The CDR3, as DNA: TGTGCCAGCAGTTTATGGGATCCCGGGGAGCTGTTTTTT. Translated, it gives CASSLWDPGELFF.